This T cell receptor (beta chain) was documented in a study of T cells in localized non-small cell lung cancer. Broader study findings: Among the tissues sampled, uninvolved adjacent lung had the highest T cell clonality, above tumor. Elevated circulating T cell density in blood was associated with longer overall survival. Turning up in adjacent lung were a median roughly 60 of the top 100 tumor clones.

Measured with immunoSEQ multiplex PCR; TCRdb has only the in-frame clones, and not every one. The table includes about 79,000 clones, approximately 84% detected once. Germline assignment: CDR1 SGHAT and CDR2 FQNNGV. With 0 bases removed from V and 4 bases from J, the gap between germline ends came to 10 bases. The CDR3 runs 14 residues. With regard to this clone: Its antigen is not known.

The sequenced sample was peripheral blood, obtained before any cancer treatment. This sequence joins TRBV11-2 and TRBJ2-7, with D maybe TRBD1 (5 bases). This receptor was obtained from a female donor older than 55 with stage I lung adenocarcinoma. The DNA for the CDR3 is TGTGCCAGCAGCTTAGAGATAGGGGTGTACGAGCAGTACTTC. Amino acid sequence: CASSLEIGVYEQYF.